Listed here are 26 T cell receptor beta chains from one sample, sequenced in a study of shared clonotypes between healthy human individuals (dated by TCRdb to 2020 to 2022). Library preparation used the immunoSEQ multiplex PCR assay. Here the immuneACCESS table is served through TCRdb, limited to in-frame sequences with V and J called. Missing clones are a known gap in these copies; in checked studies unresolved V genes cover under half, and the rest lacks a known reason. This sample has 2 million to 3 million clones in its table, and roughly 93% of those were observed once. The ten largest clones capture about 0.38% of the sample. Sequencing was performed on naive CD4+ T cells from PBMCs. What the cell subset or site label conveys for this sample: CD45RA+ positively selected. The receptor set was obtained from a man younger than 30 in good health. Some clones in this sample may be carry-over from other donors' samples.

On this clone: The same CDR3 is also encoded by other DNA sequences in this sample. The chain couples TRBV11-2 to TRBJ2-2; no clear D. The CDR3 spans 12 residues. Trimming removed 3 bases at V and 5 bases at J, with 4 bases between. Germline CDR1 is SGHAT and CDR2 is FQNNGV. This chain's CDR3 is CASSFQTGELFF. DNA of the CDR3: TGTGCCAGCAGCTTCCAAACCGGGGAGCTGTTTTTT. Full variable domain (rest looked up from reference TRBV11-2 and TRBJ2-2): EAGVAQSPRYKIIEKRQSVAFWCNPISGHATLYWYQQILGQGPKLLIQFQNNGVVDDSQLPKDRFSAERLKGVDSTLKIQPAKLEDSAVYLCASSFQTGELFFGEGSRLTVL.

The chain joins TRBV6-6 to TRBJ1-5; 11 bases fit TRBD1. V lost 6 bases to trimming and J lost 6 bases; unmatched junction nucleotides: 7. This CDR3 has 15 amino acids. Germline CDR1 reads MNHNY; CDR2 reads SVGAGI (reference sequence). The CDR3 nucleotides read TGTGCCAGCAGACCGGGACAGGGGGACAGTCAGCCCCAGCATTTT. Translated, it gives CASRPGQGDSQPQHF.

In regard to this clone: One junction end disagrees with the germline gene, perhaps due to a read error. This sequence joins TRBV29-1 and TRBJ2-4; 11 bases fit TRBD2. This CDR3 has 16 residues. Germline-derived CDR1 and CDR2 are SQVTM and ANQGSEA. The CDR3 DNA sequence: TGCAGCGCACAGGGATTGGGACTAGCGGCCAGAAACATTCAGTACTTC. Residues: CSAQGLGLAARNIQYF. The complete variable domain, with remaining parts taken from reference TRBV29-1 and TRBJ2-4, reads SAVISQKPSRDICQRGTSLTIQCQVDSQVTMMFWYRQQPGQSLTLIATANQGSEATYESGFVIDKFPISRPNLTFSTLTVSNMSPEDSSIYLCSAQGLGLAARNIQYFGAGTRLSVL.

This sequence joins TRBV28 and TRBJ1-5; TRBD1 agrees at 8 bases. Per germline, CDR1 MDHEN and CDR2 SYDVKM. The CDR3 consists of 12 residues. The V and J ends lost 8 bases and 7 bases, in that order; junction bases with no gene match: 4. The CDR3: CASLQGGQPQHF. The CDR3 DNA reads TGTGCCAGCCTACAGGGGGGCCAGCCCCAGCATTTT. The full variable domain, rest sourced from reference TRBV28 and TRBJ1-5, is DVKVTQSSRYLVKRTGEKVFLECVQDMDHENMFWYRQDPGLGLRLIYFSYDVKMKEKGDIPEGYSVSREKKERFSLILESASTNQTSMYLCASLQGGQPQHFGDGTRLSIL.

The chain joins TRBV7-8 to TRBJ2-3; D is perhaps TRBD1 (6 bases). The V end was cut by 6 bases, the J end by 2 bases, with 12 bases between. Germline CDR1 reads SGHVS; CDR2 reads FQNEAQ. There are 14 residues in the CDR3. The CDR3 loop is CASRPGHLTDTQYF. DNA for the CDR3: TGTGCCAGCAGACCGGGACATCTCACAGATACGCAGTATTTT.

This chain joins TRBV5-4 and TRBJ2-7, with a possible D match to TRBD2 (6 bases). Germline V gene data show CDR1 as SGHNT and CDR2 as YYREEE (reference sequence). The CDR3 is 15 amino acids. Trimming shortened V by 4 bases and J by 6 bases, and 20 bases separated the two germline ends. The CDR3 coding sequence is TGTGCCAGCAGCCCGGCGGGCACTAGCTTCCGCGAGCAGTACTTC. Translation: CASSPAGTSFREQYF. Filled out from reference TRBV5-4 and TRBJ2-7, the complete variable domain reads ETGVTQSPTHLIKTRGQQVTLRCSSQSGHNTVSWYQQALGQGPQFIFQYYREEENGRGNFPPRFSGLQFPNYSSELNVNALELDDSALYLCASSPAGTSFREQYFGPGTRLTVT.

The chain is built from TRBV19 and TRBJ2-5; D unclear. V was trimmed by 6 bases and J by 10 bases, leaving 18 bases between them. Germline loops: CDR1 LNHDA, CDR2 SQIVND (reference sequence). CDR3 length: 13 amino acids. The CDR3 reads CASSPSKPGNQYF. The CDR3 nucleotides are TGTGCCAGTAGCCCTAGTAAGCCCGGCAACCAGTACTTC. Full variable domain (rest looked up from reference TRBV19 and TRBJ2-5): DGGITQSPKYLFRKEGQNVTLSCEQNLNHDAMYWYRQDPGQGLRLIYYSQIVNDFQKGDIAEGYSVSREKKESFPLTVTSAQKNPTAFYLCASSPSKPGNQYFGPGTRLLVL.

As to this clone: At the DNA level, this CDR3 is encoded by other sequences in the same sample as well. This chain links TRBV30 with TRBJ1-2, with D perhaps TRBD1 (6 bases). The CDR3 is 14 amino acids. Germline V gene sequence: CDR1 GTSNPN, CDR2 SVGIG (reference sequence). V was pared by 0 bases and J by 4 bases, with 12 bases between. The CDR3 DNA follows: TGTGCCTGGAGTGTATTGGGGGGGGCCTATGGCTACACCTTC. It translates to CAWSVLGGAYGYTF.

The chain recombines TRBV15 with TRBJ1-2; no firm D call. V shed 3 bases and J shed 2 bases, with 16 bases lying between them. Germline CDR1 LNHNV, CDR2 YYDKDF (reference sequence). The CDR3 length is 16 residues. CDR3 coding DNA: TGTGCCACCAGCAGGTACTCAATTGGGCGAAACTATGGCTACACCTTC. Residues: CATSRYSIGRNYGYTF.

The V call is TRBV7-9, the J call TRBJ2-3; D call uncertain. Germline CDR1 and CDR2: SEHNR and FQNEAQ (reference sequence). The CDR3 totals 12 residues. The V end lost 5 bases, the J end lost 6 bases, and 9 bases lay between the germline ends. In nucleotides, the CDR3 is TGTGCCAGCAGCCCAGCTTGGGATACGCAGTATTTT. This encodes CASSPAWDTQYF.

The chain combines TRBV9 with TRBJ1-3; 7 nucleotides line up with TRBD1. V was clipped by 4 bases and J by 4 bases; unmatched bases: 8. Germline CDR1 and CDR2: SGDLS and YYNGEE. CDR3 length: 15 residues. The CDR3 DNA reads as TGTGCCAGCAGCCCCCGGGGACAGACGGGAAACACCATATATTTT. Encoded protein: CASSPRGQTGNTIYF.

This clone was picked up a small number of times. The V gene is TRBV11-2, the J gene TRBJ1-1; unclear D gene. The CDR3 is 13 amino acids. The V gene's germline CDR1 is SGHAT and CDR2 FQNNGV. V lost 1 base and J lost 2, with 5 bases in between. In DNA form, the CDR3 reads TGTGCCAGCAGCTTAGGGTCCAACACTGAAGCTTTCTTT. Translating gives CASSLGSNTEAFF.

A remark on this clone: Other DNA sequences within the sample encode an identical CDR3. The rearrangement joins TRBV19 to TRBJ2-3; D not resolved. The ends were cut back, 1 base at V and 0 bases at J, with 8 bases in the middle. This CDR3 comprises 15 residues. CDR1 is LNHDA and CDR2 is SQIVND in the germline V gene (reference sequence). The CDR3 DNA reads TGTGCCAGTAGTATAGGGGGTTCAAGCACAGATACGCAGTATTTT. Protein: CASSIGGSSTDTQYF.

The chain uses TRBV7-8 and TRBJ2-7; 8 nucleotides agree with TRBD2. In germline, CDR1 is SGHVS, CDR2 FQNEAQ. V shed 5 bases, J shed 0 bases, and the junction held 15 bases outside the gene matches. The CDR3 extends over 18 amino acids. The DNA of the CDR3 is TGTGCCAGCAGCCCATTCGAGGGTATGCGGGGGGACTCCTACGAGCAGTACTTC. It translates to CASSPFEGMRGDSYEQYF.

With regard to this clone: Other DNA sequences in the sample encode the same CDR3. The chain is built from TRBV4-1 and TRBJ2-1; 10 nucleotides agree with TRBD2. This CDR3 has 15 amino acids. With 4 bases clipped from V and 4 bases from J, the junction kept 4 bases outside the gene matches. In germline, CDR1 is MGHRA, CDR2 YSYEKL. As DNA, the CDR3 is TGCGCCAGCAGCCCAGGACTAGCGGAGTACAATGAGCAGTTCTTC. Its translation: CASSPGLAEYNEQFF.

This chain connects TRBV27 to TRBJ2-7; a possible D gene is TRBD2 (5 bases). The CDR3 length is 18 residues. Germline assignment: CDR1 MNHEY and CDR2 SMNVEV (reference sequence). V lost 7 bases and J lost 3, with 28 bases in between. CDR3 sequence reads: CASTPTGLKSNYFYEQYF. Here the CDR3 DNA reads TGTGCCAGCACCCCCACCGGACTCAAGAGTAACTACTTCTACGAGCAGTACTTC.

This clone was seen once. The chain employs TRBV6-1 and TRBJ2-3, with D unresolved. Trimming pared 5 bases from V and 4 bases from J, leaving 13 bases between. The CDR3 loop spans 14 amino acids. Germline V gene data show CDR1 as MNHNS and CDR2 as SASEGT. The CDR3 sequence: CASSLIMIADTQYF. Here the CDR3 DNA reads TGTGCCAGCAGTCTCATTATGATCGCAGATACGCAGTATTTT.

This clone has just a few counts. This specimen includes other DNA sequences encoding the same CDR3. This chain connects TRBV6-1 to TRBJ1-2, with D hard to call. This CDR3 contains 13 residues. CDR1 is MNHNS and CDR2 is SASEGT in the germline V gene. V was shortened by 0 bases and J by 5 bases, with 7 bases between the two germline ends. The CDR3 sequence: CASSEAGGYGYTF. The DNA of the CDR3 is TGTGCCAGCAGTGAAGCTGGAGGTTATGGCTACACCTTC.

This sequence joins TRBV29-1 and TRBJ2-1, with D possibly matching TRBD2 (5 bases). Germline values: CDR1 SQVTM, CDR2 ANQGSEA. The CDR3 loop spans 16 amino acids. V was trimmed by 0 bases and J by 0 bases, leaving 12 bases between them. The CDR3 DNA follows: TGCAGCGTTGAAGATCATGGAGGCAGCTCCTACAATGAGCAGTTCTTC. Protein: CSVEDHGGSSYNEQFF.

The chain links TRBV4-3 to TRBJ1-5; D might be TRBD1 (5 bases). With 0 bases removed from V and 3 bases from J, the gap between germline ends came to 9 bases. This CDR3 has 15 residues. The germline CDR1 and CDR2 sequences are LGHNA and YSLEER. CDR3 sequence: CASSQDQGNNQPQHF. CDR3 in DNA: TGCGCCAGCAGCCAAGACCAGGGCAACAATCAGCCCCAGCATTTT.

This clone was picked up a small number of times. This chain joins TRBV2 and TRBJ1-5; a possible D gene is TRBD1 (6 bases). V was shortened by 4 bases and J by 3 bases, with 13 bases between the two germline ends. CDR1 and CDR2 from the germline V gene are SNHLY and FYNNEI. This CDR3 comprises 15 residues. CDR3 nucleotides: TGTGCCAGCAGTGGCGGGGGGGCGGCCAATCAGCCCCAGCATTTT. This sequence encodes CASSGGGAANQPQHF.

The chain employs TRBV4-3 and TRBJ1-3, with a tentative D call TRBD1 (6 bases). V lost 0 bases and J lost 8, with 17 bases in between. The CDR3 is 16 residues long. Germline assignment: CDR1 LGHNA and CDR2 YSLEER. The CDR3 nucleotides read TGCGCCAGCAGCCAAGATTTGGGTACAGGGAAGGACACCATATATTTT. Translating it yields CASSQDLGTGKDTIYF.

The genes are TRBV27 and TRBJ1-1; 8 nucleotides align to TRBD1. This CDR3 region has 17 residues. The V gene's germline CDR1 is MNHEY and CDR2 SMNVEV (reference sequence). Unmatched junction bases numbered 16, after V lost 4 bases and J lost 6 bases. CDR3 protein: CASSSLGQGVKVPEAFF. CDR3 coding DNA: TGTGCCAGCAGTTCCCTAGGACAGGGAGTTAAAGTCCCTGAAGCTTTCTTT.

DNA for the CDR3: TGCGCCAGCAGCCAAACCTCAGTCTTCTCCTACGAGCAGTACTTC. Translated: CASSQTSVFSYEQYF. The chain couples TRBV4-1 to TRBJ2-7; D call uncertain. This CDR3 has 15 residues. Germline assignment: CDR1 MGHRA and CDR2 YSYEKL. V was shortened by 2 bases and J by 0 bases, with 11 bases between the two germline ends.

V gene TRBV5-1 combines with J gene TRBJ2-3; 9 nucleotides line up with TRBD2. Trimming at V came to 0 bases and at J to 6 bases, leaving 5 bases not matched to a gene. From germline, CDR1 is SGHRS and CDR2 YFSETQ. The CDR3 runs to 15 residues. In nucleotides, the CDR3 is TGCGCCAGCAGCTTGGTAGTTGCGGGAGGGGATACGCAGTATTTT. Protein: CASSLVVAGGDTQYF.

Remarks on this clone: Additional DNA sequences in this sample encode the identical CDR3. The rearrangement uses TRBV7-3 and TRBJ2-5; 10 bases fit TRBD1. The CDR3 is made up of 13 amino acids. The germline CDR1 and CDR2 sequences are SGHTA and FQGTGA. J was trimmed by 5 bases and V by 4 bases; bases with no gene match: 1. The CDR3 sequence: CASSSGQGETQYF. CDR3 sequence (DNA): TGTGCCAGCAGCTCGGGACAGGGGGAGACCCAGTACTTC. Full variable domain (rest looked up from reference TRBV7-3 and TRBJ2-5): GAGVSQTPSNKVTEKGKYVELRCDPISGHTALYWYRQSLGQGPEFLIYFQGTGAADDSGLPNDRFFAVRPEGSVSTLKIQRTERGDSAVYLCASSSGQGETQYFGPGTRLLVL.